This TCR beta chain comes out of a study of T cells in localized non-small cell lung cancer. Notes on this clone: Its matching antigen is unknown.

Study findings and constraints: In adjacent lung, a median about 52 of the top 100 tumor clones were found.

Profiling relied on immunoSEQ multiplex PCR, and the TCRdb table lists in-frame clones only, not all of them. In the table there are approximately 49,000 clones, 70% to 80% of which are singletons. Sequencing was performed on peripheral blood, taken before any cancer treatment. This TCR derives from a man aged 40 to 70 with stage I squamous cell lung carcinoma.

The CDR3 protein is CASSMSIGLSGNTIYF. CDR3 sequence (DNA): TGTGCCAGCAGCATGTCAATTGGCCTCTCTGGAAACACCATATATTTT. The chain employs TRBV11-2 and TRBJ1-3; D not resolved. Germline CDR1 is SGHAT and CDR2 is FQNNGV. V lost 5 bases, J lost 0 bases, and 14 bases lay in between. The CDR3 loop spans 16 amino acids.